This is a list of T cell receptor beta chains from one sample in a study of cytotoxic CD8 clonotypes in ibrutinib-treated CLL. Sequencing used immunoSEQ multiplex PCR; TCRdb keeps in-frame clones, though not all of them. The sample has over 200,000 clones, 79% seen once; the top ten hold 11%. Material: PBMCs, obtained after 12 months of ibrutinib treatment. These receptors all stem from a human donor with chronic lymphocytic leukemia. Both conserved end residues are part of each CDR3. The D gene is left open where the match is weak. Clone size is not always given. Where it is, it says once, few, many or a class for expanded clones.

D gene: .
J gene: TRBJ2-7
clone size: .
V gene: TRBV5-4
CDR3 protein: CASSLAGGRGNNEQYF
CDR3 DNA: TGTGCCAGCAGCTTGGCGGGTGGTAGGGGGAACAACGAGCAGTACTTC

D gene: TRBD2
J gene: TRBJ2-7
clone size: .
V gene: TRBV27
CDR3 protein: CASRGLAGEQYF
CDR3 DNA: TGTGCCAGCAGGGGACTAGCGGGTGAGCAGTACTTC

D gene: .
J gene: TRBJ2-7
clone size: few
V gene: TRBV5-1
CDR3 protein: CASSLGDEQYF
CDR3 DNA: TGCGCCAGCAGCTTGGGGGACGAGCAGTACTTC

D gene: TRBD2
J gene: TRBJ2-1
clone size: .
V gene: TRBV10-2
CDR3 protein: CASAGDTYNEQFF
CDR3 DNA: TGCGCCAGCGCGGGAGATACCTACAATGAGCAGTTCTTC

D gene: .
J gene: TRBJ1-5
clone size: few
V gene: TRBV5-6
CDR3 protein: CASSLSHQPQHF
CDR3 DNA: TGTGCCAGCAGCTTGAGCCATCAGCCCCAGCATTTT

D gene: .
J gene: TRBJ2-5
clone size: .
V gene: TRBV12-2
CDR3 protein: CASRFLASGTLQETQYF
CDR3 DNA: TGTGCAAGTCGCTTCTTAGCCTCCGGGACCCTCCAAGAGACCCAGTACTTC

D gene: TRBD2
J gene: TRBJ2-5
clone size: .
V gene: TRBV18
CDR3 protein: CASAGTTQETQYF
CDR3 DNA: TGTGCCAGCGCCGGGACTACACAAGAGACCCAGTACTTC

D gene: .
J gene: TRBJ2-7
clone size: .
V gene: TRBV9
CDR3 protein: CASSLVLRSEQYF
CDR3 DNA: TGTGCCAGCAGCTTAGTCTTAAGGAGCGAGCAGTACTTC

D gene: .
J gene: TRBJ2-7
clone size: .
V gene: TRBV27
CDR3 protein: CASSDARDLILGQYF
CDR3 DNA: TGTGCCAGCAGTGACGCCCGGGACTTGATCCTAGGGCAGTACTTC

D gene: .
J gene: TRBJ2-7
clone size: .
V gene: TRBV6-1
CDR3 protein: CASSERIYEQYF
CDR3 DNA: TGTGCCAGCAGTGAAAGAATCTACGAGCAGTACTTC

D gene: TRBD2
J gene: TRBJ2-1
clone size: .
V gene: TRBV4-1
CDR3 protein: CASSQLLAQSSYNEQFF
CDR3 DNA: TGCGCCAGCAGCCAATTACTAGCGCAAAGCTCCTACAATGAGCAGTTCTTC

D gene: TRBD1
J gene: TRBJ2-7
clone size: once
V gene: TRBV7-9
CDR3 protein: CASSLLEGAGEQYF
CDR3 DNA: TGTGCCAGCAGCTTACTTGAGGGGGCAGGCGAGCAGTACTTC

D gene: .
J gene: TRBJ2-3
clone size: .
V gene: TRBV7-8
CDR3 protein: CASSSRPGRTTDTQYF
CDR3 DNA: TGTGCCAGCAGCTCCCGCCCGGGCAGGACGACAGATACGCAGTATTTT

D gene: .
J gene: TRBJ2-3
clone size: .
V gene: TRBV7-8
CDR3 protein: CASSLPATDTQYF
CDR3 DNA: TGTGCCAGCAGCTTACCGGCAACAGATACGCAGTATTTT

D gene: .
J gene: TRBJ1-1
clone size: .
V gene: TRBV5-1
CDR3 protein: CASSLGGTGLYTEAFF
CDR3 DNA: TGCGCCAGCAGCTTGGGGGGTACAGGGCTGTACACTGAAGCTTTCTTT

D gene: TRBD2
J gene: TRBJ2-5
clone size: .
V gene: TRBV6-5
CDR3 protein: CASSYSITSGQETQYF
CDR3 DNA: TGTGCCAGCAGTTACTCGATTACTAGCGGCCAAGAGACCCAGTACTTC

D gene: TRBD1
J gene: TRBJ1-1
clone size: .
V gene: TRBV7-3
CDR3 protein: CASSRQGEGNTEAFF
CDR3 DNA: TGTGCCAGCAGCCGACAGGGGGAAGGAAACACTGAAGCTTTCTTT

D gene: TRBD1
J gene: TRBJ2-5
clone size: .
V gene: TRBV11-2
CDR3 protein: CASSNRDRVETQYF
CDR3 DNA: TGTGCCAGCAGTAACCGGGACAGGGTCGAGACCCAGTACTTC

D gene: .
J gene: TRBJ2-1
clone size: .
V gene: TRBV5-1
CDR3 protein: CASSFGSSGTYRSYEQFF
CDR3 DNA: TGCGCCAGCAGCTTCGGCTCTTCTGGGACCTATAGATCCTATGAGCAGTTCTTC

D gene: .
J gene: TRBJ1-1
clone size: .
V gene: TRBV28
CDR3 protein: CASSLPLQGPNTEAFF
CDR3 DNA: TGTGCCAGCAGTTTACCCCTACAGGGTCCGAACACTGAAGCTTTCTTT

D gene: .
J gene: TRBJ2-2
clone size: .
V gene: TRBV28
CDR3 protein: CASSRQNTGELFF
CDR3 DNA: TGTGCCAGCAGTAGACAGAACACCGGGGAGCTGTTTTTT

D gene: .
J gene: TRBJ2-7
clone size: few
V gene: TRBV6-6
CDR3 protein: CASSYGASSSPYEQYF
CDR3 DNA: TGTGCCAGCAGTTACGGTGCGAGTAGCTCCCCCTACGAGCAGTACTTC

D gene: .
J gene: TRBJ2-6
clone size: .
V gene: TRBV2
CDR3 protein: CASSWSSGANVLTF
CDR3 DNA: TGTGCCAGCAGTTGGAGTTCTGGGGCCAACGTCCTGACTTTC

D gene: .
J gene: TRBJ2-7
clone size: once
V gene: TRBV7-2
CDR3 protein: CASSYLQGAEQYF
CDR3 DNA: TGTGCCAGCAGCTATTTACAGGGAGCCGAGCAGTACTTC

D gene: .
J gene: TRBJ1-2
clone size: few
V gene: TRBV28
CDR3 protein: CASRAELYGYTF
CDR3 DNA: TGTGCCAGCAGGGCAGAGCTATATGGCTACACCTTC

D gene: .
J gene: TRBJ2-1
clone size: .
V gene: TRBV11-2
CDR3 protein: CASSLVGGGNEQFF
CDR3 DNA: TGTGCCAGCAGCTTAGTAGGAGGCGGCAATGAGCAGTTCTTC

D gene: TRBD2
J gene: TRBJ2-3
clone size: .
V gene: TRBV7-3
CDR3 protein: CASSRGGGLPSTDTQYF
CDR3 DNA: TGTGCCAGCAGCCGCGGCGGGGGACTCCCTAGCACAGATACGCAGTATTTT